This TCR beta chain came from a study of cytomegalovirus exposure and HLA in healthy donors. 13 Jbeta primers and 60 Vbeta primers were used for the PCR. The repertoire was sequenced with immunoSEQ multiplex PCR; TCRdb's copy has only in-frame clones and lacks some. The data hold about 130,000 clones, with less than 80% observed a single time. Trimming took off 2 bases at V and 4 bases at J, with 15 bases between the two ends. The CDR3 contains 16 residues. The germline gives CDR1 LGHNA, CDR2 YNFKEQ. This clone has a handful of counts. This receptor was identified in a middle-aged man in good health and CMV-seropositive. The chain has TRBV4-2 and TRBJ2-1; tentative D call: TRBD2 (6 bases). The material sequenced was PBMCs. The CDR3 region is CASSQSGTASYNEQFF. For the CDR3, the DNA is TGTGCCAGCAGCCAATCAGGGACTGCCTCTTACAATGAGCAGTTCTTC.